This T cell receptor beta chain originates from a study of shared clonotypes between healthy human individuals. About the study: Each donor's CD8 memory used one plate, CD8 naive two, each CD4 subset three. Broader study findings: Few donors restricted represented genetic and exposure-history diversity.

Details on this clone: The antigen is not known.

Produced via immunoSEQ multiplex PCR; TCRdb's table is partial and in-frame only. This sample has about 600,000 clones; less than 97% occur once, and the top ten carry less than 0.13%. Trimming removed 3 bases from V and 5 bases from J; junction bases left unmatched: 7. Per germline, CDR1 LNHDA and CDR2 SQIVND (reference sequence). CDR3 length equals 15 residues. Positively selected for CCR7, the CD45RO-negative cells used as naive CD8 cells excluded terminally differentiated effector memory CD45RA+ cells. The chain has TRBV19 and TRBJ2-7; 10 bases agree with TRBD1. Sequencing was performed on naive CD8+ T cells sorted from blood. The sequence came from a woman aged 25 to 39 in good health. The CDR3 here is CASSIVGQGIHEQYF. The CDR3 DNA is TGTGCCAGTAGTATCGTGGGACAGGGGATCCACGAGCAGTACTTC.